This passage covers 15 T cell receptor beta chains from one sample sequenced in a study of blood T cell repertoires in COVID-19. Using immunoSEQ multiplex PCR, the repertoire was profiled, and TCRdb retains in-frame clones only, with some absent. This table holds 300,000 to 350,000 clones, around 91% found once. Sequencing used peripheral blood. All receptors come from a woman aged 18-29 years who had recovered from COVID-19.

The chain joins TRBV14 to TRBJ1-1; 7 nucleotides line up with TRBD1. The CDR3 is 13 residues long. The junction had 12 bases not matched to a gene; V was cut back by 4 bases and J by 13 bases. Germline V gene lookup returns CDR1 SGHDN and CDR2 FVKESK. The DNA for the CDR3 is TGTGCCAGCAGCCGAGCCGGGACAGAAAAAGGTTTCTTT. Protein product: CASSRAGTEKGFF.

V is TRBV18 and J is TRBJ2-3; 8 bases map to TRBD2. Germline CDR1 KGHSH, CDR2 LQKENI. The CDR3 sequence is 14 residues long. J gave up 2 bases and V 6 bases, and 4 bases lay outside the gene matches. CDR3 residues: CASSFGLATDTQYF. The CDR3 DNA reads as TGTGCCAGCTCTTTTGGACTAGCCACAGATACGCAGTATTTT.

The CDR3, as DNA: TGCGCCAGCAGCCAAACGGGACAGGGCACTGAAGCTTTCTTT. Its protein product is CASSQTGQGTEAFF. The chain has TRBV4-3 and TRBJ1-1; 9 nucleotides align to TRBD1. The germline gives CDR1 LGHNA, CDR2 YSLEER. The CDR3 totals 14 residues. With 2 bases clipped from V and 4 bases from J, the junction kept 2 bases outside the gene matches.

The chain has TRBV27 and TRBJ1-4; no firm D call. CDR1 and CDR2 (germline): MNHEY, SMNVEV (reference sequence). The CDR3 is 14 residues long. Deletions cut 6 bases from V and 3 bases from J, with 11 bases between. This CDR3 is CASSLGRANEKLFF. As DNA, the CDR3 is TGTGCCAGCAGCCTTGGTAGAGCTAATGAAAAACTGTTTTTT.

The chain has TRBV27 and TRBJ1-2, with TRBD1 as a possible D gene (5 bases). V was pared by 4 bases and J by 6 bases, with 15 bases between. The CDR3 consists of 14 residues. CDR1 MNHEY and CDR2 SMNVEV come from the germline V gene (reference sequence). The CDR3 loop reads CASSSWGEKDGYTF. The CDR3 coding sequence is TGTGCCAGCAGTTCTTGGGGGGAGAAGGATGGCTACACCTTC.

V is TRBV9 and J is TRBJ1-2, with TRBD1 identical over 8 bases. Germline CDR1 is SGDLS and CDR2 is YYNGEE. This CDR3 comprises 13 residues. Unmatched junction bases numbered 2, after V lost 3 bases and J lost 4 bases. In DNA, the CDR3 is TGTGCCAGCAGCGCGGGACAGGTCTATGGCTACACCTTC. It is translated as CASSAGQVYGYTF.

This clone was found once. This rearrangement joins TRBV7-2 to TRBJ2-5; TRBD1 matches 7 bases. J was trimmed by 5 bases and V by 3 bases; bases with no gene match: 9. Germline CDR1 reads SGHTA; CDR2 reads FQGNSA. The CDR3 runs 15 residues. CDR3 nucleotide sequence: TGTGCCAGCAGCTTTTCAACGACAGGGAGCGAGACCCAGTACTTC. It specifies CASSFSTTGSETQYF.

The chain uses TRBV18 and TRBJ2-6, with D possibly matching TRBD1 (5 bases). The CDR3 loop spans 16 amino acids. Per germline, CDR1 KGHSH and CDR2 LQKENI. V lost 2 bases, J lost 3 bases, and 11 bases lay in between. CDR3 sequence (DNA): TGTGCCAGCTCACCAGGTCAGGGATATGGGGCCAACGTCCTGACTTTC. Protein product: CASSPGQGYGANVLTF. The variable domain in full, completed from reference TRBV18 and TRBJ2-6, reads NAGVMQNPRHLVRRRGQEARLRCSPMKGHSHVYWYRQLPEEGLKFMVYLQKENIIDESGMPKERFSAEFPKEGPSILRIQQVVRGDSAAYFCASSPGQGYGANVLTFGAGSRLTVL.

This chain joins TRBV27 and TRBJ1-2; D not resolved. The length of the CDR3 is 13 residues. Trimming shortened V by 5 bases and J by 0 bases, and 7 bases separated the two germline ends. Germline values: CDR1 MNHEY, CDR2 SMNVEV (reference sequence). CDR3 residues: CASSPRSNYGYTF. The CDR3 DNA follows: TGTGCCAGCAGTCCCCGTTCTAACTATGGCTACACCTTC.

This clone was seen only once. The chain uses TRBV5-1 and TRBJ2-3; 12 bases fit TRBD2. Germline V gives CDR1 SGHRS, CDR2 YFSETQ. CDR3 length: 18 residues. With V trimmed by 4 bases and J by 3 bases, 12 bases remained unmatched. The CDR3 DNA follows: TGCGCCAGCAGCCGACAGAGGGGGACTAGCGGGCTAACAGATACGCAGTATTTT. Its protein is CASSRQRGTSGLTDTQYF.

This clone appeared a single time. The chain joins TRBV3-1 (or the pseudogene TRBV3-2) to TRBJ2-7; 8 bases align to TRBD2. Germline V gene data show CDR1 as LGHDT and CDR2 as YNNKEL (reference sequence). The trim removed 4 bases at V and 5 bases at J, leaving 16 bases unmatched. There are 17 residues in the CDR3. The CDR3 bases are TGTGCCAGCAGCCCTACCGGGCGAGCGGGAGTAGGGGACGAGCAGTACGTC. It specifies CASSPTGRAGVGDEQYV.

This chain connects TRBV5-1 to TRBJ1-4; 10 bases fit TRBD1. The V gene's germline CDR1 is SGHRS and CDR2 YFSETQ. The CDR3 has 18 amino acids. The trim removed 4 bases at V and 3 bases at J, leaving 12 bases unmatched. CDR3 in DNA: TGCGCCAGCAGCGGGGGGACAGGGGCAAGACCTCCTAATGAAAAACTGTTTTTT. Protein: CASSGGTGARPPNEKLFF.

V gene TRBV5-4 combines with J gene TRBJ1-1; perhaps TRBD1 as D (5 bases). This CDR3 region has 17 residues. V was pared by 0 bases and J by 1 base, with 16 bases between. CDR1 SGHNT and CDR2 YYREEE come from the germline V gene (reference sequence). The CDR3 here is CASSLDVQVRGNTEAFF. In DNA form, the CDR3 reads TGTGCCAGCAGCTTGGACGTACAGGTCAGAGGGAACACTGAAGCTTTCTTT.

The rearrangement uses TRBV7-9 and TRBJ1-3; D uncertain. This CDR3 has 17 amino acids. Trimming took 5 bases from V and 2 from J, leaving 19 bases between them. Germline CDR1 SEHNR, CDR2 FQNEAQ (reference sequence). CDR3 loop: CASSPRTPYSAGNTIYF. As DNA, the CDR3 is TGTGCCAGCAGCCCGCGTACCCCTTACAGTGCTGGAAACACCATATATTTT.

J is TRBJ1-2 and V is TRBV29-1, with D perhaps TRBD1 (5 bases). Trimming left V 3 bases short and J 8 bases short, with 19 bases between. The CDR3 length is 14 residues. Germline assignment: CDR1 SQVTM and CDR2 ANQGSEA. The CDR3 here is CSVDRTSRDWGYTF. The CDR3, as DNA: TGCAGCGTTGACCGAACGTCCAGGGATTGGGGCTACACCTTC.